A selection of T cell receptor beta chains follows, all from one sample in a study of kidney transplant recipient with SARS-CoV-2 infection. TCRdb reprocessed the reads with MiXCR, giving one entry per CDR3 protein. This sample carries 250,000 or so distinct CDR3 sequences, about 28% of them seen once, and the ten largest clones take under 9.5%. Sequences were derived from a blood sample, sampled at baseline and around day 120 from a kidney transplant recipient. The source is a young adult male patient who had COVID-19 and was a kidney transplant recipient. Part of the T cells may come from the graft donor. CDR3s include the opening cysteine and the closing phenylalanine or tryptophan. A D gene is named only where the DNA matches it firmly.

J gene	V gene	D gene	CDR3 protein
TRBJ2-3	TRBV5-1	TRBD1	CASSFDRGASTDTQYF
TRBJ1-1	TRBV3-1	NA	CASSQDRASGPLGF
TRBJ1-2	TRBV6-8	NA	CASSVRPHSRKTYGYTF
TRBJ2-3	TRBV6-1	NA	CACKDPGYTDTQYF
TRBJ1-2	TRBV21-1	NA	CASSNGTGGKLAGYTF
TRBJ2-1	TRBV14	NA	CASSLAASYNEQFF
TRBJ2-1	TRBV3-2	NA	CASSQESWGEQFF
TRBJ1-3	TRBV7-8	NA	CASSLIQGLGNTIYF
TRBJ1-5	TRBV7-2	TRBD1	CASSTDRGGQPQHF
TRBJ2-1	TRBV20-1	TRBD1	CSATGALGTGGGEQFF
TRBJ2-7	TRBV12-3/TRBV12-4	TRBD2	CASSPLGGTTLQYF
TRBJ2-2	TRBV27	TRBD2	CASSFSSGGTGELFF
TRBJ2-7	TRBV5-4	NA	CASSLPPGSGQASYEQYF
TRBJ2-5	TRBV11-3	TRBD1	CASSQGQGKYQETQYF
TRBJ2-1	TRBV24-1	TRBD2	CATSDTRGSGGYYNEQFF
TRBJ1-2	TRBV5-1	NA	CASAGKSVRKAYGYTF
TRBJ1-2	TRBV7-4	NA	CASSDSVSARKTYGYTF
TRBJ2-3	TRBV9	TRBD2	CASSALLAGGSDTQYF
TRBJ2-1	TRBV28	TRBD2	CATRTPPREASYNEQFF
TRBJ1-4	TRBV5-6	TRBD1	CASSSSLRETGATNEKLFF
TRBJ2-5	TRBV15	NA	CATSRGGQPAGETQYF
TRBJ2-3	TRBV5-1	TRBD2	CASKSGRGGRTDTQYF
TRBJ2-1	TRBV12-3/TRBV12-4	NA	CASSLSEGSSYNEQFF
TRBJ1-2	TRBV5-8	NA	CASSLDAGSDYGYTF
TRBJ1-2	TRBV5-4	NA	CASQLNVPGKTHGYTF
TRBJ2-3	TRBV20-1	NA	CSALPTFSGTDTQYF
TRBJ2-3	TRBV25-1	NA	CAGSLGNSGDTQYF
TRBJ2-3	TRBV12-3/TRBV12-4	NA	CASRSRRTDTQYF
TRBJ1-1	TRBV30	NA	CAWRAGRETEAFF
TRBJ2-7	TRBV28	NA	CASSTSTYEQYF
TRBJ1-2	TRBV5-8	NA	CASSKHHPRKTYGYTF
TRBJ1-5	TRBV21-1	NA	CASRLLVATLASSAPAF
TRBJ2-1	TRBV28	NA	CASIGGWGANNEQFF
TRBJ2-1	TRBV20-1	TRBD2	CSASLGERGYNEQFF
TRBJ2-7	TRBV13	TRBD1	CASSRQPGQTYEQYF
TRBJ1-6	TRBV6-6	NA	CASSYAGVRGSPLHF
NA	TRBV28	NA	CASEPRDLRSEQYF
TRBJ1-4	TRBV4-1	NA	CASSPPEEKLFF
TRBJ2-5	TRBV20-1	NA	CSADLDGEETQYF
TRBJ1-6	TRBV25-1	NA	CASGLASYNSPLHF
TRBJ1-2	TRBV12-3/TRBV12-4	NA	CASSQICSFRKTYGYTF
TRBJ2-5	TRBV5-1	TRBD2	CASSLSVGSGGPETQYF
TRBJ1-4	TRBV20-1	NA	CSASSSRGRSEKLFF
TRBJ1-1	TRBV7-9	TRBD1	CASRPPTGDNTEAFF
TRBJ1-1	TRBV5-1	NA	CASWGRATEAFF